This T cell receptor (beta chain) was sequenced during a study of blood T cells in healthy people across ages. Through a sample-barcoded 5' primer and a J-beta primer mix, a second PCR was run for roughly 7 to 11 cycles. MiXCR, run by TCRdb on the 5' RACE reads, gives a single entry per CDR3 protein. The sample carries over 450,000 distinct CDR3 sequences, around 24% recorded once. This clonotype was observed many times. Its antigen is still unknown. General study points: More naive CD4+ cells and higher diversity were found in long-lived than in aged donors.

Every donor contributed approximately 10 milliliters of peripheral blood by blood draw. The CDR3 sequence is 12 residues long. The germline V and J ends were trimmed by 2 bases and 7 bases, with 8 bases remaining between them. In germline, CDR1 is MDHEN, CDR2 SYDVKM. These data also featured in a second study, about T cells of mothers and their children.

The sequenced material came from blood. V gene TRBV28 combines with J gene TRBJ1-2; no firm D call. This receptor was obtained from a boy between 5 and 17 years old in good health. The CDR3 DNA reads as TGTGCCAGCAGTTTACGGGCCGGTGGCTACACCTTC. This gives the protein CASSLRAGGYTF.